This T cell receptor beta chain was identified in a study of siplizumab effects on memory and regulatory T cells. Overall study results and limits: The study found naive T cells seemingly more diverse than memory cells and seemingly major alloresponse contributors.

Regarding this clone: Its antigen is currently unknown.

Sequencing was performed with immunoSEQ multiplex PCR; in TCRdb, only in-frame clones are kept and a portion is missing. The sample contains about 48,000 clones, roughly 84% of which appear only once. Researchers sequenced unstimulated naive, memory, effector memory and TEMRA subsets in three donor pairs. Germline V gene data show CDR1 as LNHDA and CDR2 as SQIVND (reference sequence). After removal of 4 bases from V and 2 bases from J, the junction contained 7 bases not matched to a gene. The CDR3 consists of 17 residues. The V call is TRBV19, the J call TRBJ2-2, with 10 nucleotides matching TRBD1. The sequence derives from a human donor in good health. The sequenced sample was naive CD8+ T cells sorted from blood. The CDR3 coding sequence is TGTGCCAGTAGTACTCCCCGGGACAGGGGTAACACCGGGGAGCTGTTTTTT. Encoded protein: CASSTPRDRGNTGELFF.